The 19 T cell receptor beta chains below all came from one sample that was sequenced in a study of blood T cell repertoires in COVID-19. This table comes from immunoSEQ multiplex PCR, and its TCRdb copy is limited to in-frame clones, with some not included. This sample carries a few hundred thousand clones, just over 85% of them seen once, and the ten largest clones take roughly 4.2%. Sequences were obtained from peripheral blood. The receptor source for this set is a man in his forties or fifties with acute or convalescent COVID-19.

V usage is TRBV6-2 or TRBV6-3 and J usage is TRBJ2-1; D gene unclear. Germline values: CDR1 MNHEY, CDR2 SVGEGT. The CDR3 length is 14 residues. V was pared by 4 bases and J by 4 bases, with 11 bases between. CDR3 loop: CASSSHNLYNEQFF. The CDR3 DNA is TGTGCCAGCAGTTCTCACAACCTTTACAATGAGCAGTTCTTC.

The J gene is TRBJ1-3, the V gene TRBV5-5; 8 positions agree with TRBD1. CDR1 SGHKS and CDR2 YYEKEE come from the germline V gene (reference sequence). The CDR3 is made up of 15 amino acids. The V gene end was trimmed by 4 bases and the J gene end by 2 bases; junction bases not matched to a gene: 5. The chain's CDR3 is CASSIGQGAGNTIYF. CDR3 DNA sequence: TGTGCCAGCAGCATCGGACAGGGAGCTGGAAACACCATATATTTT.

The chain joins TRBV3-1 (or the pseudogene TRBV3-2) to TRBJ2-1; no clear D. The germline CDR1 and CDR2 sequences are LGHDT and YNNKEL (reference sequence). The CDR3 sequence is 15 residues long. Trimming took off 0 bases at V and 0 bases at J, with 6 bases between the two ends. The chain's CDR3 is CASSQDQNSYNEQFF. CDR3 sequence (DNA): TGTGCCAGCAGCCAAGACCAAAACTCCTACAATGAGCAGTTCTTC.

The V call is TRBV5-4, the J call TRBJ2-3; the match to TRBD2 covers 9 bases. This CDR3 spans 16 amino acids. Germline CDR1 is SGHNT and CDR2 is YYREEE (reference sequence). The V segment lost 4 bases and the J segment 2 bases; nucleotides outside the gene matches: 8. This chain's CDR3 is CASSSGTSRYTDTQYF. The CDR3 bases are TGTGCCAGCAGCAGCGGGACTAGCAGGTACACAGATACGCAGTATTTT.

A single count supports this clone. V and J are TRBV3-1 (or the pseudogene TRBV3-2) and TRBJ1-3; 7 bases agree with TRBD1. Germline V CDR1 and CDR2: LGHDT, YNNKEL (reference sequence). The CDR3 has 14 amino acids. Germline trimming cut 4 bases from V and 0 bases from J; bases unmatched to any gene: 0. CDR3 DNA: TGTGCCAGCAGCCGGGACAGCTCTGGAAACACCATATATTTT. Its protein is CASSRDSSGNTIYF.

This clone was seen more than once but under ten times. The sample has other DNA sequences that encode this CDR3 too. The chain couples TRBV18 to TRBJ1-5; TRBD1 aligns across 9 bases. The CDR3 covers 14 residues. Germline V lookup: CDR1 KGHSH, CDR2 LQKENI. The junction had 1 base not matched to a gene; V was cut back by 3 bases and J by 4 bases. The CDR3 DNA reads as TGTGCCAGCTCACCTGGGACAGGGAATCAGCCCCAGCATTTT. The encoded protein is CASSPGTGNQPQHF.

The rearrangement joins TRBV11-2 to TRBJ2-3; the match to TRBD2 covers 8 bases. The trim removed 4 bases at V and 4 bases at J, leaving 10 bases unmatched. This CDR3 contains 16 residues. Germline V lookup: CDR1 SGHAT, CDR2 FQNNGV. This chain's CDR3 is CASSSTLRGGPDTQYF. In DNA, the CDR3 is TGTGCCAGCAGCTCGACGTTACGGGGGGGCCCAGATACGCAGTATTTT.

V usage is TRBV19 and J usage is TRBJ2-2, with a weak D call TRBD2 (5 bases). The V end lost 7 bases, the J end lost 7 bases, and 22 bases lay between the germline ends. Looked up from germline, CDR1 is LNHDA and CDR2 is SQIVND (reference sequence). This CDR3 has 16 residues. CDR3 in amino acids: CASKLSGQAMVGELFF. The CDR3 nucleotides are TGTGCCAGTAAATTAAGCGGTCAGGCGATGGTCGGGGAGCTGTTTTTT.

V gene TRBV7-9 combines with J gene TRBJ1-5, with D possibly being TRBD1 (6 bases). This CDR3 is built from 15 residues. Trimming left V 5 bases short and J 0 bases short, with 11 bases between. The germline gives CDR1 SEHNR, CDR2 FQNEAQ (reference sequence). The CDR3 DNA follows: TGTGCCAGCAGCGCAGGGGAGGGTAGCAATCAGCCCCAGCATTTT. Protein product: CASSAGEGSNQPQHF.

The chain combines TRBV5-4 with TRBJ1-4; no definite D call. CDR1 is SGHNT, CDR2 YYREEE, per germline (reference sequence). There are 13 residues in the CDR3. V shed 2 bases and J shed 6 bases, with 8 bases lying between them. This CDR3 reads CASSFRDDEKLFF. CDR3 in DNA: TGTGCCAGCAGCTTTCGGGATGATGAAAAACTGTTTTTT.

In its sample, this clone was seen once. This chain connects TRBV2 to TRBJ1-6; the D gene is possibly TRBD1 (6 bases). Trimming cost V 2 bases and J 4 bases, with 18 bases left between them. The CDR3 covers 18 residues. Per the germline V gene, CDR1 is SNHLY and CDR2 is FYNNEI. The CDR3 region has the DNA TGTGCCAGCAGTGAAAGGGGGTCTAATTGGGTTTATAATTCACCCCTCCACTTT. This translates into CASSERGSNWVYNSPLHF. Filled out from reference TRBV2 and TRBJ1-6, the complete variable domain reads EPEVTQTPSHQVTQMGQEVILRCVPISNHLYFYWYRQILGQKVEFLVSFYNNEISEKSEIFDDQFSVERPDGSNFTLKIRSTKLEDSAMYFCASSERGSNWVYNSPLHFGNGTRLTVT.

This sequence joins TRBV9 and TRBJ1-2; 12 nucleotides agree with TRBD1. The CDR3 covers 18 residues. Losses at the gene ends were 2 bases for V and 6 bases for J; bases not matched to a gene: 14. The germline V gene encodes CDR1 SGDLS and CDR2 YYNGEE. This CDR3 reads CASSVTSAGTGGGDGYTF. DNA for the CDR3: TGTGCCAGCAGCGTTACCTCCGCCGGGACAGGGGGCGGGGATGGCTACACCTTC. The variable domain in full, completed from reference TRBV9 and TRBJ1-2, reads DSGVTQTPKHLITATGQRVTLRCSPRSGDLSVYWYQQSLDQGLQFLIQYYNGEERAKGNILERFSAQQFPDLHSELNLSSLELGDSALYFCASSVTSAGTGGGDGYTFGSGTRLTVV.

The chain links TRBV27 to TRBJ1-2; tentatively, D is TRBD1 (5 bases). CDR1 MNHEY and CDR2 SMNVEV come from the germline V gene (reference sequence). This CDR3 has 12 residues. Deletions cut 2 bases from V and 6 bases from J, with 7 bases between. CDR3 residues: CASSLRGHGYTF. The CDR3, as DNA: TGTGCCAGCAGTTTAAGGGGCCATGGCTACACCTTC.

The CDR3 spells CASSLDRGRTYNEQFF. CDR3 bases: TGTGCCAGCAGCTTAGACAGGGGGAGGACCTACAATGAGCAGTTCTTC. This chain joins TRBV5-6 and TRBJ2-1, with 9 bases matching TRBD1. V was pared by 2 bases and J by 2 bases, with 5 bases of the junction left unmatched. Germline V lookup: CDR1 SGHDT, CDR2 YYEEEE. CDR3 size: 16 residues. Supplemented by reference TRBV5-6 and TRBJ2-1, the full variable domain reads DAGVTQSPTHLIKTRGQQVTLRCSPKSGHDTVSWYQQALGQGPQFIFQYYEEEERQRGNFPDRFSGHQFPNYSSELNVNALLLGDSALYLCASSLDRGRTYNEQFFGPGTRLTVL.

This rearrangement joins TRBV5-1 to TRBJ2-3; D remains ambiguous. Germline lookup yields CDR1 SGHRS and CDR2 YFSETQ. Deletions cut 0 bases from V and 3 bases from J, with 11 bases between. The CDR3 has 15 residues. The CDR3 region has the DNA TGCGCCAGCAGCTTGGCCCGAATAGCAACAGATACGCAGTATTTT. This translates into CASSLARIATDTQYF.

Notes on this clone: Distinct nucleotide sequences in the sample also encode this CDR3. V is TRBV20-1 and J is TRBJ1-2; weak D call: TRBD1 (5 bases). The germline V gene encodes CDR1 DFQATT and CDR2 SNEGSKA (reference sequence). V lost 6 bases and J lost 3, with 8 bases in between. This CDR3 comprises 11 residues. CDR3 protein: CSAKTDYGYTF. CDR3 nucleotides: TGCAGTGCCAAGACAGACTATGGCTACACCTTC.

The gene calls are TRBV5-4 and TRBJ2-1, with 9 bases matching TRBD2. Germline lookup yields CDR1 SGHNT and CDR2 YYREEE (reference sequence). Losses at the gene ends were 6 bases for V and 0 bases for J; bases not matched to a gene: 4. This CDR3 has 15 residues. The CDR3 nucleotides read TGTGCCAGCAACCTAGCGGGGAGCTCCTACAATGAGCAGTTCTTC. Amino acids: CASNLAGSSYNEQFF.

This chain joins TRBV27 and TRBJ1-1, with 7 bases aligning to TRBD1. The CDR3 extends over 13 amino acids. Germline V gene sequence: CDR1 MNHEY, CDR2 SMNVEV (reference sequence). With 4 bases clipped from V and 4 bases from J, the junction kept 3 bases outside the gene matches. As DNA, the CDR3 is TGTGCCAGCAGTTATGCAGGGGGCACTGAAGCTTTCTTT. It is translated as CASSYAGGTEAFF.

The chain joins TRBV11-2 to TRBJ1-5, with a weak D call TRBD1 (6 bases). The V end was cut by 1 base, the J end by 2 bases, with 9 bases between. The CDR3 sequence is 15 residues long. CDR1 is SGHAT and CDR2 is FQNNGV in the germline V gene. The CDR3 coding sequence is TGTGCCAGCAGCTTAGGGGACACAGGCAATCAGCCCCAGCATTTT. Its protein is CASSLGDTGNQPQHF.